The TCR beta chain described here comes from a study of PD-L1 blockade in urothelial cancer (dated by TCRdb to about 2017). At the level of the whole study: Therapy was started in the mid-2010s for all patients, and atezolizumab 1,200 mg was administered intravenously every 3 weeks. About 90% of the roughly 29 patients were identified as males with urothelial cancer of bladder origin, and a prior smoking history was reported by 18 of 29 patients. Pretreatment blood TCR-seq was available for about 30 patients, at least one posttreatment blood collection was obtained for some 25 patients, and tumor TCR-seq was available for some 25 patients. Patients had an ECOG performance status of 0 or 1 and had received between 0 and 3 prior chemotherapy regimens. A median of approximately 140,000 T cells and 80,000 to 95,000 unique TCRs was obtained from blood samples, and a median clonality of around 0.08 was observed. Somatic, immune and clinical correlates of response to PD-L1 blockade with atezolizumab in urothelial cancer were the focus of an exploratory multi-omic analysis. Durable clinical benefit was achieved by nine patients and was not achieved by 20 patients. Whole exome sequencing and RNA sequencing of pretreatment tumors were performed alongside TCR sequencing in the same patients. Progression-free survival longer than 6 months counted as durable clinical benefit, and TCR features were additionally tested against both progression-free and overall survival. Blood samples were analyzed 3 weeks after the start of treatment (second dose) and 6 weeks after the start of treatment. TCR sequencing covered pretreatment tumor samples and matched, serially collected peripheral blood taken before and after atezolizumab treatment. The study at large found these results: A pretreatment peripheral blood TCR clonality below the median was linked to improved progression-free and overall survival. Because the sample size was small (n ≈ 27) and many of the analyses were exploratory, the results are meant to be hypothesis-generating. Patients with durable benefit showed greater expansion of tumor-associated TCR clones in peripheral blood 3 weeks after starting treatment (n ≈ 23, p = 0.022).

Each PCR received spiked-in synthetic TCR analog templates so that absolute template abundance could be estimated from read counts. The immunoSEQ assay was used to amplify TCRbeta CDR3 regions from genomic DNA with bias-controlled V and J gene primers. Rearranged TCRbeta segments were sequenced at approximately 20X coverage. For the original study's pipeline: Clustering was used to correct sequencing errors, and CDR3s were annotated against IMGT to assign V, D and J genes. Downstream analyses used only productive TCRbeta rearrangements, leaving out any out-of-frame or stop-codon sequences. To compute clonality, Shannon entropy was normalized by the log of the number of unique productive sequences and then subtracted from one. Clones differing between time points or between blood and tumor were identified using Fisher's exact test with Benjamini-Hochberg correction, with an adjusted p below 0.01 applied as the threshold. Drawn from immuneACCESS, this table holds only the in-frame rearrangements with V and J called that TCRdb kept. Clones are partly lost; checked studies trace under half to an unresolved V gene and leave the rest unexplained. V and J calls plus clone size are reproduced from that table; the DNA served to infer D and trimming. The sample data list approximately 83,000 clones, and over 80% of these were observed just once. The ten largest clones capture around 8.1% of the sample.

The CDR3 sequence holds 14 residues, the cysteine and phenylalanine included. Of all the DNA, just the CDR3 is kept, 42 bases in frame from base 1. V drops 3 bases and J drops 9 bases, leaving 17 bases in between. The germline V gene specifies SNHLY as CDR1 and FYNNEI as CDR2. As to this clone: Its antigen remains undetermined. No much larger clonotype is one base removed from it; base qualities were not supplied.

Read against the paper, the sample's time point label means: peripheral blood 6 weeks after treatment start. A total of some 30 patients with locally advanced or metastatic urothelial carcinoma, treated at Memorial Sloan Kettering on a trial protocol, made up the cohort. Peripheral blood mononuclear cells were collected pretreatment and during treatment, at between 1 and 8 total time points per patient. The Qiagen DNeasy Blood extraction kit was used to purify genomic DNA from total PBMCs and tumor samples. PBMCs were collected pretreatment and during treatment, and were isolated and stored as previously described.

Sequenced material: PBMCs, taken around atezolizumab (anti-PD-L1) treatment. Rearrangement joined TRBV2 to TRBJ2-5; TRBD2 is a possible D gene, resting on 6 matching bases. The source of this sequence is a man in his 70s with urothelial cancer. The sequence in DNA is TGTGCCAGCAGTGATGGGACGGGGGATTGGGCCCAGTACTTC. Translated, it reads CASSDGTGDWAQYF.